These T cell receptor beta chains were read from a single sample in a study of regulatory T cells in long-lasting Graves disease. TCRdb recomputed calls from the multiplex PCR reads with MiXCR, one row per CDR3 protein. The sample gives hundreds of thousands of distinct CDR3 sequences, about 16% of which show up once; roughly 25% is in the top ten. This sample also belongs to another study, concerning T cells in Graves' hyperthyroidism and ophthalmopathy.

The sample here was peripheral blood mononuclear cells (PBMCs), taken at new diagnosis, from a patient treated with antithyroid drugs. The receptors were sampled from a woman aged 35-65 years with Graves disease. CDR3s include the opening cysteine and the closing phenylalanine or tryptophan. A D gene is named only where the DNA matches it firmly. Size tells how often a clone was seen (once, few, many) or the class of an expanded clone, and some rows leave it out.

J: TRBJ2-7; D: NA; size: few; V: TRBV14; DNA: TGTGCCAGCAGCCCAGTTGTAGGAAACCTACGAGAGCAGTACTTC; CDR3: CASSPVVGNLREQYF
J: TRBJ1-2; D: NA; size: few; V: TRBV10-2; DNA: TGCGTCAGCCGTACCAGATCGTTACAAGGACAAAGTAACTATGGCTACACCTTC; CDR3: CVSRTRSLQGQSNYGYTF
J: TRBJ1-1; D: NA; size: few; V: TRBV12-3/TRBV12-4; DNA: TGTGCCAGCAGAGGGGCTGGAGGGTCTTTCTTT; CDR3: CASRGAGGSFF
J: TRBJ2-2; D: TRBD1; size: NA; V: TRBV5-1; DNA: TGCGCCAGCGCGTTTACAGGGGATGGCGGGGAGCTGTTTTTT; CDR3: CASAFTGDGGELFF
J: TRBJ2-1; D: TRBD2; size: many; V: TRBV5-6; DNA: TGTGCCAGCAGCTTGGGGACTAGCGGGGGACGCTCCTACAATGAGCAGTTCTTC; CDR3: CASSLGTSGGRSYNEQFF
J: TRBJ1-3; D: TRBD1; size: NA; V: TRBV7-2; DNA: TGTGCCAGCAGCCACCCGGGACAGCTAAACACCATATATTTT; CDR3: CASSHPGQLNTIYF
J: TRBJ1-2; D: TRBD1; size: many; V: TRBV3-1; DNA: TGTGCCAGCAGCAGGGGACAGGGTGTAAGGGGCTACACCTTC; CDR3: CASSRGQGVRGYTF
J: TRBJ1-1; D: NA; size: many; V: TRBV12-3/TRBV12-4; DNA: TGTGCCAGCACTTCCTCCGGGGTTGGCACTGAAGCTTTCTTT; CDR3: CASTSSGVGTEAFF
J: TRBJ2-1; D: NA; size: few; V: TRBV29-1; DNA: TGCAGCGTTGAAGATGCGGACAGTTACTCCTACAATGAGCAGTTCTTC; CDR3: CSVEDADSYSYNEQFF
J: TRBJ1-6; D: TRBD1; size: NA; V: TRBV28; DNA: TGTGCCAGCAGTTTACCAAGACAGGGCTCCTATAATTCACCCCTCCACTTT; CDR3: CASSLPRQGSYNSPLHF
J: TRBJ2-3; D: NA; size: many; V: TRBV9; DNA: TGTGCCAGCAGCGTAACGGGGGCCAACACAGATACGCAGTATTTT; CDR3: CASSVTGANTDTQYF
J: TRBJ2-7; D: NA; size: few; V: TRBV18; DNA: TGTGCCAGCTCACCACCGTCCGTCGACGAGCAGTACTTC; CDR3: CASSPPSVDEQYF
J: TRBJ2-1; D: NA; size: NA; V: TRBV5-1; DNA: TGCGCCAGCAGCCCCGGCAGGGAGTACAATGAGCAGTTCTTC; CDR3: CASSPGREYNEQFF
J: TRBJ1-2; D: TRBD1; size: NA; V: TRBV5-6; DNA: TGTGCCAGCAGCTTGAGGGGGCTTAACTATGGCTACACCTTC; CDR3: CASSLRGLNYGYTF
J: TRBJ2-2; D: NA; size: few; V: TRBV18; DNA: TGTGCCAGCTCACCCAATTGGGGCGCGAACACCGGGGAGCTGTTTTTT; CDR3: CASSPNWGANTGELFF
J: TRBJ2-2; D: NA; size: few; V: TRBV6-1; DNA: TGTGCCGCGGGAAACTGGGGGCCCGGGGAGCTGTTTTTT; CDR3: CAAGNWGPGELFF
J: TRBJ1-1; D: NA; size: few; V: TRBV19; DNA: TGTGCCACCTTGACTCCAGAGAACACTGAAGCTTTCTTT; CDR3: CATLTPENTEAFF
J: TRBJ1-6; D: NA; size: many; V: TRBV2; DNA: TGTGCCAGCACCCCCTCGTCGGGGAATTCACCCCTCCACTTT; CDR3: CASTPSSGNSPLHF
J: TRBJ2-7; D: TRBD1; size: many; V: TRBV20-1; DNA: TGCAGTGCTACAGGACGACAGGGGCACTCCTACGAGCAGTACTTC; CDR3: CSATGRQGHSYEQYF
J: TRBJ2-7; D: TRBD2; size: NA; V: TRBV27; DNA: TGTGCCAGCAGTTTCTCGCGGGGGGGTTCCTACGAGCAGTACTTC; CDR3: CASSFSRGGSYEQYF
J: TRBJ2-1; D: TRBD2; size: many; V: TRBV11-2; DNA: TGTGCCAGCAGCTTAGATCTAGCGGGGGAGTACAATGAGCAGTTCTTC; CDR3: CASSLDLAGEYNEQFF
J: TRBJ1-5; D: NA; size: many; V: TRBV6-1; DNA: TGTGCCAGCAGTGCCCAGGGGAATAGCAATCAGCCCCAGCATTTT; CDR3: CASSAQGNSNQPQHF
J: TRBJ1-1; D: NA; size: many; V: TRBV3-1; DNA: TGTGCCAACAGCCAAGATTCCGGGGTTAGGACTGAAGCTTTCTTT; CDR3: CANSQDSGVRTEAFF
J: TRBJ2-2; D: NA; size: NA; V: TRBV2; DNA: TGTGCCAGCAGTGAACGGGGGGCGGCCGGGGAGCTGTTTTTT; CDR3: CASSERGAAGELFF
J: TRBJ1-2; D: NA; size: NA; V: TRBV5-1; DNA: TGCGCCAGCAGCTTGCACAGCGACTATGGCTACACCTTC; CDR3: CASSLHSDYGYTF
J: TRBJ1-4; D: NA; size: many; V: TRBV20-1; DNA: TGCAGTGCTCGACCTCCGATCGGGATTCGTGAAAAACTGTTTTTT; CDR3: CSARPPIGIREKLFF
J: TRBJ1-5; D: TRBD1; size: NA; V: TRBV19; DNA: TGTGCCAGTAGTGACCGGGACAGGGGTGTTAATCAGCCCCAGCATTTT; CDR3: CASSDRDRGVNQPQHF
J: TRBJ2-2; D: NA; size: NA; V: TRBV12-3/TRBV12-4; DNA: TGTGCCAGCAGTAAAGGGCCGAATCCGAACACCGGGGAGCTGTTTTTT; CDR3: CASSKGPNPNTGELFF
J: TRBJ2-2; D: TRBD2; size: NA; V: TRBV2; DNA: TGTGCCAGCAGTCTTGGACTAGCGGGGAAGAACGGGGAGCTGTTTTTT; CDR3: CASSLGLAGKNGELFF
J: TRBJ1-1; D: NA; size: many; V: TRBV18; DNA: TGTGCCAGCTCACCCGTGAGTTTGAACACTGAAGCTTTCTTT; CDR3: CASSPVSLNTEAFF
J: TRBJ1-2; D: NA; size: NA; V: TRBV3-1; DNA: TGTGCCAGCAGCCCCCTTTACGGCAACTATGGCTACACCTTC; CDR3: CASSPLYGNYGYTF
J: TRBJ2-7; D: TRBD1; size: many; V: TRBV7-6; DNA: TGTGCCAGCAGCTTGGACAGGCCCTACGAGCAGTACTTC; CDR3: CASSLDRPYEQYF
J: TRBJ1-6; D: NA; size: many; V: TRBV11-2; DNA: TGTGCCAGCAGCTCCGACTATTCACCCCTCCACTTT; CDR3: CASSSDYSPLHF
J: TRBJ2-7; D: NA; size: many; V: TRBV3-1; DNA: TGTGCCAGCAGCCCGGGAAGTACCGAGCAGTACTTC; CDR3: CASSPGSTEQYF
J: TRBJ2-3; D: NA; size: NA; V: TRBV7-9; DNA: TGTGCCAGCAGCTCCCGACTAAGTGCAGGCAGCACAGATACGCAGTATTTT; CDR3: CASSSRLSAGSTDTQYF
J: TRBJ2-5; D: NA; size: many; V: TRBV5-1; DNA: TGCGCCAGCAGCCCGTTGGATGAGGAGACCCAGTACTTC; CDR3: CASSPLDEETQYF
J: TRBJ1-4; D: NA; size: NA; V: TRBV5-6; DNA: TGTGCCAGCAGCTTGGGGACAGTAGCTAATGAAAAACTGTTTTTT; CDR3: CASSLGTVANEKLFF
J: TRBJ2-5; D: TRBD1; size: many; V: TRBV2; DNA: TGTGCCAGCAGTGGAAGGGGGCCCGAAGAGACCCAGTACTTC; CDR3: CASSGRGPEETQYF
J: TRBJ1-1; D: TRBD1; size: many; V: TRBV15; DNA: TGTGCCACCAGTAGCGGCAGGGGGTGGACTGAAGCTTTCTTT; CDR3: CATSSGRGWTEAFF
J: TRBJ2-7; D: NA; size: many; V: TRBV6-1; DNA: TGTGCCAGCAGTGTTCATACCGGGACGACCACCTACGAGCAGTACTTC; CDR3: CASSVHTGTTTYEQYF
J: TRBJ1-2; D: TRBD1; size: NA; V: TRBV5-1; DNA: TGCGCCGGCAGCTTAAACCCGGGACAGACTAACTATGGCTACACCTTC; CDR3: CAGSLNPGQTNYGYTF
J: TRBJ2-2; D: NA; size: many; V: TRBV3-1; DNA: TGTGCCAGCAGCCAAGGAAGCACCGGGGAGCTGTTTTTT; CDR3: CASSQGSTGELFF
J: TRBJ1-6; D: NA; size: few; V: TRBV11-2; DNA: TGTGCCAGCAGCTTAGTAGATTCACCCCTCCACTTT; CDR3: CASSLVDSPLHF
J: TRBJ2-7; D: NA; size: few; V: TRBV28; DNA: TGTGCCAGCAGTTTGGGCAGGGGATATTCCTACGAGCAGTACTTC; CDR3: CASSLGRGYSYEQYF
J: TRBJ1-1; D: NA; size: NA; V: TRBV28; DNA: TGTGCCAGCAGTTTTAGGGGGGGCGCGAACACTGAAGCTTTCTTT; CDR3: CASSFRGGANTEAFF
J: TRBJ2-7; D: NA; size: few; V: TRBV5-1; DNA: TGCGCCAGCAGTTCCGAGGGGACCAAATACGAGCAGTACTTC; CDR3: CASSSEGTKYEQYF
J: TRBJ2-2; D: TRBD1; size: NA; V: TRBV10-3; DNA: TGTGCCATCAGGAGGGGACAGGAGAACACCGGGGAGCTGTTTTTT; CDR3: CAIRRGQENTGELFF
J: TRBJ1-2; D: NA; size: many; V: TRBV12-3/TRBV12-4; DNA: TGTGCCAGCAGTCCCCCAGGGGCAGTTGGGAATGGCTACACCTTC; CDR3: CASSPPGAVGNGYTF
J: TRBJ2-6; D: NA; size: few; V: TRBV4-1; DNA: TGCGCCAGCAGCCAAGCGGGGAATGGGGCCAACGTCCTGACTTTC; CDR3: CASSQAGNGANVLTF
J: TRBJ1-6; D: TRBD1; size: many; V: TRBV30; DNA: TGTGCCTGGAGCGACAGGGTATTCCTCCACTTT; CDR3: CAWSDRVFLHF
J: TRBJ2-1; D: NA; size: many; V: TRBV3-1; DNA: TGTGCCAGCAGCCAAAATATAAATGAGCAGTTCTTC; CDR3: CASSQNINEQFF
J: TRBJ1-1; D: NA; size: many; V: TRBV25-1; DNA: TGTGCCAGCACCCGGGACGGCATGAACACTGAAGCTTTCTTT; CDR3: CASTRDGMNTEAFF
J: TRBJ2-7; D: NA; size: many; V: TRBV28; DNA: TGTGCCAGCAGTTTGGGGGTTGCCTTCTCCTACGAGCAGTACTTC; CDR3: CASSLGVAFSYEQYF
J: TRBJ2-5; D: NA; size: many; V: TRBV10-3; DNA: TGTGCCATCAGCCCTAGGGGGAGCGTAGCGGAGATCCAAGAGACCCAGTACTTC; CDR3: CAISPRGSVAEIQETQYF
J: TRBJ2-1; D: TRBD2; size: NA; V: TRBV7-2; DNA: TGTGCCAGCAGTGAAGCAGGACTAGCGGGGGAGGAGCAGTTCTTC; CDR3: CASSEAGLAGEEQFF
J: TRBJ1-1; D: TRBD1; size: many; V: TRBV28; DNA: TGTGCCAGCAGGGACAGGGGTCAAGATACGTTTAGTAGGAACACTGAAGCTTTCTTT; CDR3: CASRDRGQDTFSRNTEAFF
J: TRBJ2-3; D: NA; size: many; V: TRBV27; DNA: TGTGCCAGCAGTCTTTCGATTCTTAGCACAGATACGCAGTATTTT; CDR3: CASSLSILSTDTQYF
J: TRBJ1-2; D: NA; size: few; V: TRBV30; DNA: TGTGCCTGGAGTGTAGGAGACTATGGCTACACCTTC; CDR3: CAWSVGDYGYTF
J: TRBJ2-5; D: TRBD1; size: many; V: TRBV20-1; DNA: TGCAGTGCTAATCCCACAGGGGGGACGAGAGAGACCCAGTACTTC; CDR3: CSANPTGGTRETQYF